Listed below are T cell receptor beta chains from one sample, sequenced in a study of a mutant IDH1 vaccine in newly diagnosed glioma. Repertoires were generated with immunoSEQ multiplex PCR, while TCRdb's copy carries only in-frame clones and drops some. The data contain 60,000 or so clones, around 84% of them seen just once; the ten biggest clones take up 3.5% to 5%. Their specific antigens are unknown. The specimen was PBMCs, collected from a glioma patient whose treatment included an IDH1 peptide vaccine. The receptors come from a young man with glioma. CDR3s leave out the opening cysteine and the closing phenylalanine or tryptophan. Each record gives: V gene, J gene, CDR3 protein.

>TRBV12-5|TRBJ2-7
ASGLVLLRGGSYEQY
>TRBV7-9|TRBJ1-2
ASSLLGTTGGYGYT
>TRBV7-2|TRBJ1-5
ASSLGGRGSNQPQH
>TRBV11-2|TRBJ1-6
ASSLGDRSNSPLH
>TRBV7-6|TRBJ2-1
ASSLGPNNEQF
>TRBV4-1|TRBJ1-2
ASSQEQNYGYT
>TRBV19|TRBJ1-2
ASSALWGPRYGYT
>TRBV10-1|TRBJ2-3
ASSFSGGAIDTQY
>TRBV7-9|TRBJ1-4
ASSPIRQESTNEKLF
>TRBV6-5|TRBJ2-7
ASRMGRYEQY
>TRBV2|TRBJ1-2
ASSEEGVYGYT
>TRBV7-2|TRBJ2-3
ASSPRSRGPDTQY
>TRBV6-1|TRBJ2-3
ASSGDRGVTDTQY
>TRBV19|TRBJ2-1
ASSMLAVGNEQF
>TRBV7-9|TRBJ2-1
ASSPRGGIDEQF
>TRBV25-1|TRBJ2-7
ASSGDTYEQY
>TRBV4-1|TRBJ2-3
ASSQDSRGYTDTQY
>TRBV18|TRBJ1-3
ASSPGSGHSGNTIY
>TRBV5-1|TRBJ1-6
ASSRGGLTELNNSPLH
>TRBV28|TRBJ1-1
ASSLGTGGGTEAF
>TRBV19|TRBJ2-2
ASTFSWGVNTGELF
>TRBV10-2|TRBJ2-7
ASSESMAYNEQY
>TRBV19|TRBJ1-2
ASRHTGAYGYT
>TRBV4-1|NA
ASSQQPGTNYEQY
>TRBV14|TRBJ1-1
ASSLLTTRENTEAF
>TRBV14|TRBJ1-2
ASSSRPGDSRQPNYGYT
>TRBV6-1|TRBJ2-2
ASSDILVPSITGELF
>TRBV6-1|TRBJ2-5
ASSEIWGPQETQY
>TRBV19|TRBJ2-3
ASSIRASGTDTQY
>TRBV27|TRBJ2-1
ASSLVGLTYNEQF
>TRBV5-1|TRBJ2-5
ASIPGGAQETQY
>TRBV10-1|TRBJ2-3
ASSESIESSTDTQY
>TRBV18|TRBJ1-1
ASSPTATVNTEAF
>TRBV5-5|TRBJ2-3
ASSLNTDTQY
>TRBV7-9|TRBJ1-1
ASSPRDSYTEAF
>TRBV27|TRBJ2-3
ASSLVGLTDTQY
>TRBV28|TRBJ1-1
ASSTQGGTEAF
>TRBV6-5|TRBJ1-1
ASSYFLNTEAF
>TRBV7-9|TRBJ1-1
ASRHRGQGDTEAF
>TRBV15|TRBJ1-6
ATRGRNNSPLH
>TRBV18|TRBJ1-1
ASSPLPRDYTEAF
>TRBV28|TRBJ1-5
ATTGVSNQPQH
>TRBV9|TRBJ1-1
ASSRGAVFVAEAF
>TRBV5-1|TRBJ2-7
ASSDGTGWSYEQY
>TRBV6-5|TRBJ2-1
ASSSGQGIREQF
>TRBV6-5|TRBJ2-7
ASSYSGTGPYEQY
>TRBV29-1|TRBJ1-2
SGSTGNYGYT
>TRBV11-2|TRBJ1-1
ASSSQGYVAF
>TRBV18|TRBJ2-3
ASSPFEVQSGTTDTQY
>TRBV5-1|TRBJ1-2
ASSSTGGNGYT
>TRBV4-2|TRBJ2-7
ASSQATNSYEQY
>TRBV6-1|TRBJ2-2
ASSQGATRAGELF
>TRBV18|TRBJ1-1
ASSLGSEAF
>TRBV7-9|TRBJ2-5
ASSFGQYQETQY
>TRBV19|TRBJ1-5
ASNVVQVVGSNQPQH
>TRBV14|TRBJ1-3
ASSQWGSGNTIY
>TRBV19|TRBJ2-7
ASSIPGQRVKY